The rows below give T cell receptor beta chains drawn from one sample of a study of response to subunit inactivated influenza vaccine. TCRdb fed the RT-PCR reads into MiXCR, producing one record per CDR3 protein. The sample yields around 580,000 distinct CDR3 sequences, 12% to 15% seen once. The source material was PBMCs from blood, sampled 11 to 12 days after vaccination. The origin of the receptors is a man aged 50-60 years who received an inactivated influenza vaccine. The CDR3 runs from the conserved cysteine through the conserved F or W. The D gene is left open where the match is weak. The size of a clone is reported for some rows only, either as once, few or many, or as a class for expanded clones.

few	TRBJ1-4	TRBV7-9	NA	CASSHRATNEKLFF	TGTGCCAGCAGCCACCGTGCAACTAATGAAAAACTGTTTTTT
NA	TRBJ2-5	TRBV5-1	NA	CASRKSPRGAETQYF	TGCGCCAGCAGAAAATCCCCTAGGGGGGCGGAGACCCAGTACTTC
few	TRBJ1-2	TRBV29-1	TRBD1	CSVNRLQGGRDYGYTF	TGCAGCGTTAATCGCCTTCAGGGGGGGCGGGACTATGGCTACACCTTC
many	TRBJ2-5	TRBV29-1	NA	CSVNPSSSETQYF	TGCAGCGTTAATCCTAGCTCGAGCGAGACCCAGTACTTC
NA	TRBJ2-2	TRBV20-1	NA	CSARGTGTLTGELFF	TGCAGTGCTAGGGGGACCGGGACACTGACCGGGGAGCTGTTTTTT
NA	TRBJ1-1	TRBV7-2	TRBD1	CASSAQGWSAFF	TGTGCCAGCAGCGCACAGGGGTGGAGCGCTTTCTTT
few	TRBJ2-7	TRBV4-3	NA	CASSQARWGYEQYF	TGCGCCAGCAGCCAAGCCAGATGGGGATACGAGCAGTACTTC
few	TRBJ2-3	TRBV4-2	NA	CASGKVGGRADTQYF	TGTGCCAGCGGGAAAGTGGGAGGTCGGGCAGATACGCAGTATTTT
NA	TRBJ2-4	TRBV3-1	NA	CASSQELRGVTSSAKNIQYF	TGTGCCAGCAGCCAAGAATTGAGGGGCGTCACCTCGAGTGCCAAAAACATTCAGTACTTC
NA	TRBJ1-5	TRBV4-2	TRBD1	CASSQEGTGSNQPQHF	TGTGCCAGCAGCCAAGAAGGGACAGGTAGCAATCAGCCCCAGCATTTT
NA	TRBJ2-3	TRBV10-3	TRBD2	CAISDERGPDTQYF	TGTGCCATCAGTGACGAGCGGGGGCCGGATACGCAGTATTTT
few	TRBJ2-7	TRBV28	NA	CASKGLTTVLREQYF	TGTGCCAGCAAGGGCCTGACCACGGTTCTAAGGGAGCAGTACTTC
few	TRBJ2-7	TRBV7-9	TRBD1	CASSSIGTAGSEQYF	TGTGCCAGCAGCTCTATCGGGACAGCAGGGTCCGAGCAGTACTTC
NA	TRBJ2-5	TRBV15	NA	CATSRDPWNQYF	TGTGCCACCAGCAGAGACCCCTGGAACCAGTACTTC
NA	TRBJ1-1	TRBV12-3/TRBV12-4	TRBD1	CASSLIFGQGLNTEAFF	TGTGCCAGCAGTTTGATTTTCGGACAGGGGCTAAACACTGAAGCTTTCTTT
NA	TRBJ2-1	TRBV11-2	TRBD1	CASRTNRGLRNEQFF	TGTGCCAGCAGGACGAACAGGGGGCTGAGGAATGAGCAGTTCTTC
NA	TRBJ2-1	TRBV6-5	NA	CASSYVGSNEQFF	TGTGCCAGCAGTTACGTGGGGAGTAATGAGCAGTTCTTC
NA	TRBJ2-1	TRBV7-8	NA	CASSFRVQVSYNEQFF	TGTGCCAGCAGCTTTCGTGTCCAGGTATCCTACAATGAGCAGTTCTTC
NA	TRBJ2-1	TRBV12-3/TRBV12-4	NA	CASSFVGAAYNEQFF	TGTGCCAGCAGTTTCGTGGGAGCAGCGTACAATGAGCAGTTCTTC
few	TRBJ2-1	TRBV19	NA	CASSMVGGNEQFF	TGTGCCAGTAGTATGGTAGGGGGCAATGAGCAGTTCTTC
few	TRBJ2-1	TRBV12-3/TRBV12-4	TRBD2	CASLTSGFYNEQFF	TGTGCCAGCTTGACTAGCGGGTTCTACAATGAGCAGTTCTTC
NA	TRBJ2-1	TRBV7-2	NA	CASSLSGLASYNEQFF	TGTGCCAGCAGCTTATCCGGCCTGGCCTCCTACAATGAGCAGTTCTTC
NA	TRBJ2-5	TRBV6-1	TRBD2	CASRVAGAGETQYF	TGTGCCAGCAGAGTAGCGGGGGCCGGGGAGACCCAGTACTTC
few	TRBJ1-4	TRBV4-3	NA	CASSQDISTGEKLFF	TGCGCCAGCAGCCAAGATATTTCCACGGGTGAAAAACTGTTTTTT
many	TRBJ2-1	TRBV5-1	NA	CASSLGQASYNEQFF	TGCGCCAGCAGCTTGGGTCAGGCCTCCTACAATGAGCAGTTCTTC
NA	TRBJ2-2	TRBV5-1	NA	CASSVTGTTYTGELFF	TGCGCCAGCAGCGTGACCGGGACAACTTACACCGGGGAGCTGTTTTTT
few	TRBJ2-1	TRBV7-3	NA	CASSLWATLSYNEQFF	TGTGCCAGCAGCTTATGGGCTACCCTCTCCTACAATGAGCAGTTCTTC
NA	TRBJ2-7	TRBV25-1	NA	CASKGRFQGEQYF	TGTGCCAGCAAGGGCAGATTCCAGGGGGAGCAGTACTTC
NA	TRBJ2-7	TRBV10-3	NA	CAISGKGALDSYEQYF	TGTGCCATCAGTGGCAAAGGGGCCTTGGACTCCTACGAGCAGTACTTC
many	TRBJ1-2	TRBV19	TRBD1	CASSLGQGVYGYTF	TGTGCCAGTAGTTTGGGACAGGGGGTTTATGGCTACACCTTC
few	TRBJ2-2	TRBV5-5	TRBD1	CASSFGDRDSGELFF	TGTGCCAGCAGCTTCGGGGACAGGGACTCCGGGGAGCTGTTTTTT
few	TRBJ2-3	TRBV4-3	TRBD1	CASSQATGPDTQYF	TGCGCCAGCAGCCAAGCGACAGGGCCAGATACGCAGTATTTT
few	TRBJ2-7	TRBV12-3/TRBV12-4	TRBD2	CASWEGAGEQYF	TGTGCCAGCTGGGAGGGAGCGGGCGAGCAGTACTTC
many	TRBJ1-3	TRBV12-3/TRBV12-4	TRBD1	CASEDRFSGNTIYF	TGTGCCAGCGAGGACAGGTTTTCTGGAAACACCATATATTTT
NA	TRBJ2-2	TRBV7-2	NA	CASSSDMNTGELFF	TGTGCCAGCAGCTCAGACATGAACACCGGGGAGCTGTTTTTT
NA	TRBJ2-7	TRBV4-3	NA	CASSQDRARGALYEQYF	TGCGCCAGCAGCCAAGATCGGGCCCGAGGTGCCCTCTACGAGCAGTACTTC
many	TRBJ1-2	TRBV4-2	NA	CASSLLTGLGDYGYTF	TGTGCCAGCAGCCTACTTACAGGGCTTGGGGACTATGGCTACACCTTC
NA	TRBJ1-3	TRBV7-2	NA	CASSFSQRDTIYF	TGTGCCAGCAGCTTTTCACAGCGCGACACCATATATTTT
few	TRBJ2-7	TRBV29-1	NA	CSVETGRDEQYF	TGCAGCGTTGAGACGGGCAGGGACGAGCAGTACTTC
NA	TRBJ2-2	TRBV28	TRBD2	CASSVKRGRLGELFF	TGTGCCAGCAGTGTTAAGCGGGGCAGGCTCGGGGAGCTGTTTTTT
few	TRBJ2-3	TRBV9	NA	CASSPSGWDTQYF	TGTGCCAGCAGCCCCTCAGGGTGGGATACGCAGTATTTT
few	TRBJ2-1	TRBV4-2	TRBD2	CASSQDAGASKTF	TGTGCCAGCAGCCAAGATGCGGGAGCTTCAAAAACCTTC